The present entry profiles one T cell receptor (beta chain) with its context. What it binds is unknown. The authors drew around 11 milliliters of peripheral blood from each donor. The authors extracted at least 6 micrograms of total RNA per sample. This entry belongs to a study of blood T cells in healthy people across ages. A second PCR of 7 to 11 cycles used a sample-barcoded 5' primer and a J-beta primer mix. TCRdb itself ran the 5' RACE reads through MiXCR, one entry per CDR3 protein. This table holds some 1,500,000 distinct CDR3 sequences, about 45% found once. Study-level findings and limits: With donor CMV status unknown, expanded clonotype changes were possibly confounded.

Sequences were obtained from blood. The clonotype comes from a woman aged 18-35 years in good health.

The DNA for the CDR3 is TGCGCCAGCAGCCAAAACGCGTTGGATACGCAGTATTTT. Translation: CASSQNALDTQYF. The chain recombines TRBV4-3 with TRBJ2-3; D is uncertain. The germline V and J ends were trimmed by 2 bases and 6 bases, with 9 bases remaining between them. Germline V CDR1 and CDR2: LGHNA, YSLEER. CDR3 size: 13 residues.